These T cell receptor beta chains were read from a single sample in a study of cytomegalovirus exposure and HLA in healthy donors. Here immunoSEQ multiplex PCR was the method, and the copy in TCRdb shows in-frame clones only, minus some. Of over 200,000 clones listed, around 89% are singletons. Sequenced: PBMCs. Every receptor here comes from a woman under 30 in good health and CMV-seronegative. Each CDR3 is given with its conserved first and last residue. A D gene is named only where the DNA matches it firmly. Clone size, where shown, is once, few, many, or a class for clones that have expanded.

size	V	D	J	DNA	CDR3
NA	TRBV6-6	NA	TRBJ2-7	TGTGCCAGCAGTTACTCGGACAGAGACTACGAGCAGTACTTC	CASSYSDRDYEQYF
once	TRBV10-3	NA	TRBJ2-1	TGTGCCATCAGTGAGTCTGAACTAGCCAGCAATGAGCAGTTCTTC	CAISESELASNEQFF
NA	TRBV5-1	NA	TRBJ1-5	TGCGCCAGCAGCTTGCAGGGAAATCAGCCCCAGCATTTT	CASSLQGNQPQHF
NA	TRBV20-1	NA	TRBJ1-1	TGCAGTGCTAGAGAATCTACTGAAGCTTTCTTT	CSARESTEAFF
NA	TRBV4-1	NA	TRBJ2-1	TGCGCCAGCAGCCAAGTTCTGGTATCGGGAAGCAAGTTCTTC	CASSQVLVSGSKFF
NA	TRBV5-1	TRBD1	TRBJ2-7	TGCGCCAGCAGCTTAACCCAAGCTGCAGGGGGCTACGAGCAGTACTTC	CASSLTQAAGGYEQYF
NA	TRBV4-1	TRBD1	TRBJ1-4	TGCGCCAGCAGCCAAGAGCCGAGGGGGGTAGCAGGGGGTAATGAAAAACTGTTTTTT	CASSQEPRGVAGGNEKLFF
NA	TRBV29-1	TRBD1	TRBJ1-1	TGCAGCGTGGGGTTGACAGGGAACAGTGCGGAGATGAAGGGTTTCTTT	CSVGLTGNSAEMKGFF
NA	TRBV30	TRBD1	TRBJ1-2	TGTGCCTGGAGCGAGAGATCCGGGACAGGGTATGGCTACACCTTC	CAWSERSGTGYGYTF
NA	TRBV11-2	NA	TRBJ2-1	TGTGCCAGCAGCTTTGATAGCGATTACAATGAGCAGTTCTTC	CASSFDSDYNEQFF
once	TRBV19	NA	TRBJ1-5	TGTGCCAGTAGTGGGCAGGGAGGAAAGCCCCAGCATTTT	CASSGQGGKPQHF
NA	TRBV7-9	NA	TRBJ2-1	TGTGCCAGCAGCCGACCTACTAAGTCCTCCTACAATGAGCAGTTCTTC	CASSRPTKSSYNEQFF
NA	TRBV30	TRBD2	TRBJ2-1	TGTGCCTGGAGTGTACGATTCCCCGGACTAGCGGGAGAGTATTACAATGAGCAGTTCTTC	CAWSVRFPGLAGEYYNEQFF
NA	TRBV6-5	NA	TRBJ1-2	TGTGCCAGCAGTTATGGGGGGGAGAGACAGTATGGCTACACCTTC	CASSYGGERQYGYTF
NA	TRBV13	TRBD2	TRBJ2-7	TGTGCCAGCAGCCCAGGACTAGCGGGAAACTACGAGCAGTACTTC	CASSPGLAGNYEQYF
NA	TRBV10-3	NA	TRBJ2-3	TGTGCCATCTCGCCAGGGCCGGGTGATACGCAGTATTTT	CAISPGPGDTQYF
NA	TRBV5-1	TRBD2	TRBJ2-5	TGCGCCAGCAGCGGACGGGGGGGGTTACAAGAGACCCAGTACTTC	CASSGRGGLQETQYF
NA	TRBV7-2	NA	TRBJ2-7	TGTGCCAGCGGAAGGAGCCAGTACGAGCAGTACTTC	CASGRSQYEQYF
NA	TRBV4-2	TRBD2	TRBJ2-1	TGTGCCAGCAGCCAAGCGGCGGGAGGGAGTAATGAGCAGTTCTTC	CASSQAAGGSNEQFF
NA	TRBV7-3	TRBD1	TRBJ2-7	TGTGCCAGCAGCGCCACGTCAGGACAGGGAACCGAGCAGTACTTC	CASSATSGQGTEQYF